This T cell receptor (beta chain) was sequenced during a study of T-cell memory formation after mild COVID-19. Study overall: Most TCR clusters belonged to a single donor. Study results and limitations: The study detected some responding clones in pre-infection memory, suggesting cross-reactive memory joined. Clones shrinking from day 15 to 85 showed even CD4/CD8 mixes; later expanders tilted CD4+.

TCRdb called the 5' RACE reads again in MiXCR, with one record for every CDR3 protein. The sample gives roughly 400,000 distinct CDR3 sequences, roughly 18% of which show up once; about 22% is in the top ten. The V gene lost 0 bases and the J gene lost 6 bases, with 17 bases spanning the gap. The germline gives CDR1 MNHEY, CDR2 SVGAGI. The CDR3 length is 17 residues. As regards this clonotype: What it recognizes is unknown.

Sequencing used PBMCs or a T cell subset sorted from them (not recorded which). This TCR was sampled from a man aged 18 to 30 who had mild COVID-19 (a few samples of this study predate the infection). Cell type and time point are not known. The chain is built from TRBV6-5 and TRBJ2-2; possible D gene TRBD1, 7 bases. The DNA for the CDR3 is TGTGCCAGCAGTTACTCGAAAGGAGGGGGCCAGGCCGGGGAGCTGTTTTTT. It codes for CASSYSKGGGQAGELFF.